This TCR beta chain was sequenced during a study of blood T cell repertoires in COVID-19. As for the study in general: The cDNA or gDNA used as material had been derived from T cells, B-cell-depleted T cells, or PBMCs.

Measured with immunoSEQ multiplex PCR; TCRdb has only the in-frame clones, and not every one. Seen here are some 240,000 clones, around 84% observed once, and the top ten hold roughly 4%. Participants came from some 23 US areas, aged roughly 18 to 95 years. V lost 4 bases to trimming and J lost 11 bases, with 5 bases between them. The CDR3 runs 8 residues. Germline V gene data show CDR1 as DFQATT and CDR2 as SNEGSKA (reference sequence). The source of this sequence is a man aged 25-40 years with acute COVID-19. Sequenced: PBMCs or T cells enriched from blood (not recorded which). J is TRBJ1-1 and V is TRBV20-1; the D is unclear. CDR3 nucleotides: TGCAGTGCTATCGGGGCTTTCTTT. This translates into CSAIGAFF.